These T cell receptor beta chains were read from a single sample in a study of blood T cell repertoires in COVID-19. The repertoire was sequenced with immunoSEQ multiplex PCR; TCRdb's copy has only in-frame clones and lacks some. Among about 92,000 clones, around 86% were seen once, and the ten largest hold about 15%. The sample taken for sequencing was peripheral blood. These receptors all stem from a woman aged 80 or over with active or convalescent COVID-19. Each CDR3 is given with its conserved first and last residue. D genes are given only for firm matches. Clone sizes are given selectively: once, few, many, or a class where the clone is expanded.

TRBV11-2	-	TRBD2	TRBJ2-7	CASSVLRGGYEQYF	TGTGCCAGCAGCGTGTTACGGGGGGGCTACGAGCAGTACTTC
TRBV6-2/TRBV6-3	-	TRBD1	TRBJ1-5	CASSTGTGVRGQPQHF	TGTGCCAGCAGTACCGGGACAGGGGTGCGTGGACAGCCCCAGCATTTT
TRBV7-2	-	TRBD2	TRBJ2-2	CASSLVGGALNTGELFF	TGTGCCAGCAGCTTAGTCGGGGGGGCGCTTAACACCGGGGAGCTGTTTTTT
TRBV11-2	-	-	TRBJ2-7	CASSLAGNPTYEQYF	TGTGCCAGCAGCTTAGCCGGGAACCCCACCTACGAGCAGTACTTC
TRBV3-1/TRBV3-2	-	-	TRBJ2-3	CASSHEGTDTQYF	TGTGCCAGCAGCCATGAGGGTACGGATACGCAGTATTTT
TRBV11-2	once	TRBD2	TRBJ2-1	CASSSGTSGSNEQFF	TGTGCCAGCAGCTCCGGGACTAGCGGGAGCAATGAGCAGTTCTTC
TRBV9	-	-	TRBJ2-6	CASSVAAGLSSGANVLTF	TGTGCCAGCAGCGTAGCCGCAGGGTTATCTTCTGGGGCCAACGTCCTGACTTTC
TRBV3-1/TRBV3-2	-	-	TRBJ1-4	CASSDDGVLEKLFF	TGTGCCAGCAGCGACGACGGGGTTCTGGAAAAACTGTTTTTT
TRBV10-3	once	TRBD1	TRBJ2-5	CAISIDREETQYF	TGTGCCATCAGTATAGACAGGGAAGAGACCCAGTACTTC
TRBV7-2	-	TRBD1	TRBJ1-2	CASSFGGTGSVYGYTF	TGTGCCAGCAGCTTCGGAGGGACAGGAAGTGTCTATGGCTACACCTTC
TRBV6-1	-	TRBD1	TRBJ2-7	CASSELQGASYEQYF	TGTGCCAGCAGTGAACTACAGGGGGCATCCTACGAGCAGTACTTC
TRBV11-2	once	-	TRBJ1-2	CASSSADYGYTF	TGTGCCAGCAGCTCAGCGGACTATGGCTACACCTTC
TRBV11-1	-	TRBD1	TRBJ1-3	CASSFTGDGNTIYF	TGTGCCAGCAGCTTCACAGGGGATGGAAACACCATATATTTT
TRBV5-1	-	TRBD1	TRBJ2-3	CASGTGEGTDTQYF	TGCGCCAGCGGGACAGGGGAAGGCACAGATACGCAGTATTTT
TRBV7-3	-	TRBD1	TRBJ2-2	CASSQQGSGELFF	TGTGCCAGCAGCCAACAGGGGAGCGGGGAGCTGTTTTTT
TRBV7-9	-	-	TRBJ2-7	CASSFSNSGDYEQYF	TGTGCCAGCAGCTTCTCTAATAGCGGCGACTACGAGCAGTACTTC
TRBV18	-	TRBD1	TRBJ1-1	CASSLQGRDTEAFF	TGTGCCAGCTCGCTACAGGGGCGGGACACTGAAGCTTTCTTT
TRBV5-1	-	TRBD1	TRBJ1-1	CASGTGQGRTEAFF	TGCGCCAGCGGAACGGGACAGGGGAGGACTGAAGCTTTCTTT
TRBV20-1	-	TRBD2	TRBJ2-3	CSASGLAGLAGQGTQYF	TGCAGTGCTAGTGGTCTGGCGGGACTAGCGGGACAGGGTACGCAGTATTTT
TRBV7-9	-	-	TRBJ1-4	CASSFGGAEKLFF	TGTGCCAGCAGCTTCGGTGGAGCTGAAAAACTGTTTTTT
TRBV30	-	-	TRBJ2-3	CAWSVRRDTQYF	TGTGCCTGGAGTGTACGGAGGGATACGCAGTATTTT
TRBV30	-	TRBD1	TRBJ2-1	CAWSAKDRGPSYNEQFF	TGTGCCTGGAGTGCCAAAGACAGGGGACCCTCCTACAATGAGCAGTTCTTC
TRBV12-3/TRBV12-4	-	TRBD1	TRBJ1-2	CASSPQGIYGYTF	TGTGCCAGCAGCCCACAGGGGATCTATGGCTACACCTTC